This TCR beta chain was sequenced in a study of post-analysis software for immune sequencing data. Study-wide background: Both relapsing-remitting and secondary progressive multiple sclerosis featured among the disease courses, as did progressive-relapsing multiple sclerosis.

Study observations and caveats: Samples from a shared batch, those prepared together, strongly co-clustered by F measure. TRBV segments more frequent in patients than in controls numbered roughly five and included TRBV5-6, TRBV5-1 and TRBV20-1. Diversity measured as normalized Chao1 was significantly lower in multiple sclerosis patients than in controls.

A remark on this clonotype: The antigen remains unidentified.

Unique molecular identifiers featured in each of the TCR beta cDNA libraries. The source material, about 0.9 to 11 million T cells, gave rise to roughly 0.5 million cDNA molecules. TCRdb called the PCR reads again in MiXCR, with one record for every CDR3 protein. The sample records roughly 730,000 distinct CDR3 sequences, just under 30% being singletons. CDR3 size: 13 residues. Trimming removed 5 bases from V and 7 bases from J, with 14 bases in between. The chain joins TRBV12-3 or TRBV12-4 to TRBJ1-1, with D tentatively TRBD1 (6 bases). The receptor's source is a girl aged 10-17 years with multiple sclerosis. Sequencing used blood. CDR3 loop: CASSPTGQREAFF. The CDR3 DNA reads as TGTGCCAGCAGTCCAACCGGACAGCGTGAAGCTTTCTTT.